This T cell receptor beta chain was observed in a study of cytomegalovirus exposure and HLA in healthy donors (dated by TCRdb to between 2016 and 2019). Some background on the complete study: An earlier analysis of approximately 550 of the donors reported about 250 Gb of sequence data and roughly 100 million unique TCR beta sequences from about 179 million T cells. Roughly 5 DR-DQ haplotypes were treated as single units for association and clustering because of strong linkage in the cohort. An earlier analysis of fewer than 700 of the donors applied high-throughput TCR beta sequencing to assess whether each TCR beta V gene segment acted as functional or pseudogenic. Among 398 genotyped donors of the cohort, an average of roughly 240,000 unique TCR beta nucleotide sequences were sequenced per donor, around 20% of them non-productive. Genome-wide SNP genotypes for about 60% of the roughly 670 donors were used in a later genetic analysis, which treated that subset as a discovery cohort. Alongside the repertoire data, information on donor age, sex, ethnicity and CMV serostatus was compiled. In addition to the first cohort of around 670 subjects, a separate validation cohort of about 120 different subjects was used. The number of typed donors differed by locus: about 620-640 for A, B, C, DRB1 and DQB1; 522 for DQA1; fewer than 610 for DPA1; and 400 to 480 for DPB1. All discovery cohort repertoires had been generated on a single sequencing platform. The study profiled the T cell repertoires of under 700 subjects by immunosequencing and related them to cytomegalovirus serostatus. Rather than drawing on any new phenotypic data, the later analysis identified candidate immune exposures from TCR beta sequences and the way those sequences occurred across donors. The aim of the study was to test whether cataloging public T cell receptors could identify signatures of past pathogen exposure. An early release covering roughly 580 HLA-typed donors comprised 250 to 350 gigabases of sequencing data and tens of millions of unique TCR sequences. To predict cytomegalovirus infection status, the study brought together high-throughput TCR immunosequencing, statistical association of individual TCRs with disease status, and machine learning. A later analysis re-analyzed previously published TCR beta repertoires from roughly 600 donors and added high-resolution HLA genotyping to study TCR occurrence patterns. The genetic ancestry cluster associated with self-reported Caucasian donors included around 76% of the approximately 430 genotyped donors. HLA typing included class I and class II loci at four-digit resolution. Results the study describes overall, beyond this receptor: Immune exposure information for the cohort was limited to CMV serostatus. Three of the identified cytomegalovirus-associated TCR beta chains were confirmed in vitro to be specific for cytomegalovirus antigens. Because some donors lacked HLA typing at each locus, the association tests relied only on the typed subset. According to a later analysis, TCR association rates differed among HLA loci, with DRB1 alleles showing the most associated TCRs and HLA-C alleles showing the fewest. Linkage disequilibrium might explain the correlated functional status among segregating V segments, but an unknown experimental factor could not be excluded. A later analysis found that most CMV-associated TCR beta chains appeared HLA-restricted, with HLA associations seemingly driven largely by CMV exposure. In a later analysis, 16,951 TCR beta sequences were associated with specific HLA alleles at a false discovery rate of 0.05. In both the original and validation cohorts, the classifier was reported to diagnose cytomegalovirus status with high specificity and sensitivity. Presence/absence analyses assumed roughly uniform sequencing depth across donors, an assumption that may not hold. According to a later analysis, parvovirus B19, influenza, CMV and Epstein-Barr virus appeared linked to several top co-occurrence clusters. Only TCR beta chains were sequenced in this cohort, and the absence of alpha or paired-chain data limited detectable features. In an earlier analysis of fewer than 750 of the donors, most TCR beta V segments were observed in productive rearrangements about 90% or about 30% of the time, broadly matching IMGT annotations. The earlier analysis of 587 of the donors excluded fewer than 20 rarely observed V segments, including chromosome 9 orphons, because counts were too low. Across donors, most TCR sequences were observed very rarely, whereas some public TCRs were present in many individuals. It was suggested by the authors that the approach could potentially be generalized to other disease states and immunological phenotypes. Compared with equally common non-associated chains, HLA-associated TCR beta chains in a later analysis were more clonally expanded and had lower generation probabilities. When HLA alleles, especially DR and DQ, strongly co-occurred, TCR associations were difficult to assign to individual alleles. A total of 150 or so TCR beta chains were listed by the study as associated with cytomegalovirus. In a later genetic analysis, fewer N-insertions in productive TCRs were reported among donors in an Asian-associated ancestry cluster than the 666-donor mean. A further reported finding was that TCR beta sequences accurately predicted the HLA-A and HLA-B alleles for most subjects in the first cohort. An association between a missense DCLRE1C variant and V-gene and J-gene trimming of TCR beta chains was found in a later genetic analysis and replicated in an independent cohort. A cluster of highly shared sequence variants was judged likely to represent a technical artifact of the sequencing pipeline.

The library was built by means of the immunoSEQ multiplex PCR assay. For the multiplex PCR, a mixture combining 60 forward primers for TCR Vbeta segments and 13 reverse primers for TCR Jbeta segments was used. The CDR3 region of rearranged TCR beta genes was amplified from genomic DNA by a multiplex PCR assay. The amplified TCR beta libraries were sequenced on the Illumina HiSeq System as 87-base-pair reads. As for how the authors treated the data: Across the 500 to 700 repertoires, a later analysis counted roughly 84 million unique TCR beta chains, approximately 10 million of which were shared by at least two donors. To remove PCR and sequencing errors, raw reads were error-corrected and collapsed into unique sequences using a nearest-neighbor algorithm that merged closely related sequences. To assign V, D and J gene segments, CDR3 sequences were aligned to IMGT reference sequences. Each retained sequence needed at least a six-nucleotide match to both a V gene segment and a J gene segment. Rearrangements were classified as productive when the CDR3 lacked stop codons and remained in frame with V and J, and all other rearrangements were classified as non-productive. Following IMGT convention, CDR3 was defined as the stretch from the second conserved V-encoded cysteine up to the conserved J-encoded phenylalanine. The earlier analysis of around 640 of the donors excluded sequences that lacked an unambiguous match to a single V gene segment. An earlier analysis of 587 of the donors called V segments functional above 56.7% productive rearrangements and segregating when the between-donor standard deviation exceeded 5%. To diagnose cytomegalovirus status from the catalog of TCR beta chain sequences, a statistical classification framework was built. In a later analysis, TCR nucleotide sequences were compared against IMGT/GENE-DB human TR gene sequences so that V and J genes could be assigned. The TCRdist pipeline was used in a later analysis to assign CDR3 sequences and most-parsimonious VDJ recombination scenarios. In a later analysis, each TCR beta chain was defined by its CDR3 amino acid sequence together with its V-gene family, and reads without a unique V-gene family were excluded. To address suspected cross-contamination and a sequencing artifact, a later analysis removed around 590 highly shared, low-generation-probability nucleotide sequences. For each public chain, a later analysis derived a clonal expansion index from normalized ranks of inferred template counts within each repertoire. In a later analysis, generation probabilities were computed using a VDJ recombination model fitted to out-of-frame rearrangements, and the results were checked against IGoR. Hypergeometric tests were used in a later analysis to score TCR-TCR, TCR-HLA and TCR-CMV co-occurrence, with a repertoire-size bias correction applied to the TCR pairs. A later analysis estimated false discovery rates by permuting HLA or CMV assignments 20 times. A later analysis grouped co-occurring TCRs with DBSCAN, adding TCRdist sequence similarity when clustering within HLA-allele-positive subsets. Repertoires with fewer than 30,000 or more than 120,000 public chains were left out of co-occurrence clustering, as were a handful of repertoires with anomalous nucleotide sharing. Entries here come from immuneACCESS through TCRdb and include only in-frame sequences with V and J called. Some clones fail to appear in such tables; in the studies checked, an unresolved V gene covers under half of the shortfall, and the cause of the remainder is unknown. That table is the source of V, J and clone size, and D and trimming were worked out from the DNA. The sample contains 100,000 to 150,000 clones, over 75% of them found a single time. Together, the top ten hold approximately 4% of the sample.

The cohort comprised 670 or so healthy bone marrow donors. Cohort members were all nominally healthy when sampled, although unrecorded immune exposures were likely present. The donor was CMV seropositive and belonged to the group of 250 to 300 seropositive cohort members. A peripheral blood sample was collected from each donor, and TCR beta sequencing was performed on peripheral blood mononuclear cells. The Qiagen DNeasy Blood Extraction Kit was used to extract genomic DNA from the blood cell samples. With regard to this clone: Its target antigen remains unknown. Base qualities are not at hand, and no much larger clone is one base apart.

The receptor was derived from a young man in good health and CMV-seropositive. Sequencing was performed on PBMCs.

CDR3 sequence: CASSQTRSSYNEQFF. The DNA sequence is as follows: TGTGCCAGCAGTCAAACGCGGAGCTCCTACAATGAGCAGTTCTTC. This sequence uses TRBV2 and TRBJ2-1, with the D gene call left open. Including cysteine and phenylalanine, the CDR3 has 15 amino acids. Just the 45-base CDR3 DNA is kept, in frame starting at base 1. The trim is 5 bases for V and 0 bases for J, with a gap of 11 bases between the germline ends. CDR1 SNHLY and CDR2 FYNNEI are derived from the germline V gene.